The present entry profiles one T cell receptor beta chain with its context. Its target is unknown. This entry belongs to a study of cytomegalovirus exposure and HLA in healthy donors. Study results and caveats: There were some public TCRs occurring in many donors, but most TCR sequences were rare.

The PCR was carried out with 60 Vbeta primers and 13 Jbeta primers. Sequencing used immunoSEQ multiplex PCR; TCRdb keeps in-frame clones, though not all of them. This table holds about 150,000 clones, approximately 80% found once. V shed 8 bases and J shed 6 bases, with 16 bases lying between them. This CDR3 is 13 amino acids long. Germline lookup yields CDR1 MDHEN and CDR2 SYDVKM. The sequence was obtained from a woman aged 40 to 50 in good health and CMV-seronegative. Sequenced sample: PBMCs. The rearrangement links TRBV28 to TRBJ1-2, with unresolved D. CDR3 residues: CASEERNPDGYTF. In DNA, the CDR3 is TGTGCCAGCGAGGAACGAAATCCTGATGGCTACACCTTC.